One sample yielded the 20 T cell receptor beta chains listed below, sequenced in a study of T cell responses to AZD1222 COVID-19 vaccine. Assay used: immunoSEQ multiplex PCR; TCRdb lists only in-frame clones, some missing. The data show fewer than 150,000 clones, 85% to 95% seen once. This material consisted of peripheral blood, taken on day 0 of AZD1222 vaccination. The receptors originated from an adult in good health.

In this sample, this clone turned up a few times. This chain links TRBV6-2 or TRBV6-3 with TRBJ2-1, with D possibly TRBD2 on 6 matching bases. The V end lost 0 bases, the J end lost 4 bases, and 16 bases lay between the germline ends. The germline V gene encodes CDR1 MNHEY and CDR2 SVGEGT. The CDR3 is 17 amino acids. As DNA, the CDR3 is TGTGCCAGCAGTTACTCGAGCCCCCGGGGGATATACAATGAGCAGTTCTTC. It codes for CASSYSSPRGIYNEQFF.

This chain joins TRBV27 and TRBJ1-3; tentative D call: TRBD1 (6 bases). V lost 7 bases and J 1 base, leaving 14 bases between the germline ends. Germline CDR1 and CDR2: MNHEY and SMNVEV (reference sequence). CDR3 size: 15 residues. The CDR3 region is CASTPRTGSGNTIYF. The CDR3 DNA reads TGTGCCAGCACCCCCCGAACAGGGTCTGGAAACACCATATATTTT.

The genes are TRBV24-1 and TRBJ2-1; D gene uncertain. Deletions cut 5 bases from V and 5 bases from J, with 9 bases between. Germline V gives CDR1 KGHDR, CDR2 SFDVKD. The length of the CDR3 is 13 residues. The CDR3 loop reads CATSGSRDNEQFF. The CDR3 DNA sequence: TGTGCCACCAGTGGGTCACGGGACAATGAGCAGTTCTTC.

V gene TRBV6-6 combines with J gene TRBJ1-1; D is uncertain. Germline lookup yields CDR1 MNHNY and CDR2 SVGAGI (reference sequence). The V and J ends lost 2 bases and 2 bases respectively, with 9 bases between them. The CDR3 runs 14 residues. The CDR3 sequence: CASSYAAGNTEAFF. DNA of the CDR3: TGTGCCAGCAGTTACGCGGCTGGAAACACTGAAGCTTTCTTT.

The chain couples TRBV9 to TRBJ2-3; D uncertain. CDR3 length: 16 amino acids. CDR1 is SGDLS, CDR2 YYNGEE, per germline. V lost 0 bases and J lost 0, with 11 bases in between. CDR3 coding DNA: TGTGCCAGCAGCGTAGGCCGAAGCCTCAGCACAGATACGCAGTATTTT. Translating it yields CASSVGRSLSTDTQYF.

DNA for the CDR3: TGTGCCAGCAGCTTAGTCCAGGGAACCCAAAATGAAAAACTGTTTTTT. Translating it yields CASSLVQGTQNEKLFF. The chain combines TRBV7-9 with TRBJ1-4; possible D gene TRBD1, 5 bases. Trimming left V 1 base short and J 5 bases short, with 14 bases between. This CDR3 comprises 16 residues. Germline loops: CDR1 SEHNR, CDR2 FQNEAQ (reference sequence).

The chain recombines TRBV21-1 with TRBJ2-7; TRBD2 is taken as the D call from the table, unchecked against the DNA. TRBV21-1 is given as a pseudogene. The CDR3 consists of 18 residues. The CDR3 region has the DNA TGTGCCAGCAGCAAAGGGGGACTAGCGGGACGAGGGAACTACGAGCAGTACTTC. It encodes CASSKGGLAGRGNYEQYF.

The V gene is TRBV9, the J gene TRBJ1-1; D not resolved. V lost 0 bases and J lost 7, with 13 bases in between. CDR1 is SGDLS and CDR2 is YYNGEE in the germline V gene. CDR3 length equals 14 residues. CDR3 in DNA: TGTGCCAGCAGCGTAGGGCACGCAGGCTTTGAAGCTTTCTTT. Its translation is CASSVGHAGFEAFF.

V is TRBV7-2 and J is TRBJ1-1; unclear D gene. V shed 4 bases and J shed 6 bases, with 6 bases lying between them. The CDR3 sequence is 11 residues long. The V gene's germline CDR1 is SGHTA and CDR2 FQGNSA. CDR3 sequence (DNA): TGTGCCAGCAGCTCGGTAGCTGAAGCTTTCTTT. The encoded protein is CASSSVAEAFF. Full variable domain (outside the CDR3, taken from reference TRBV7-2 and TRBJ1-1): GAGVSQSPSNKVTEKGKDVELRCDPISGHTALYWYRQSLGQGLEFLIYFQGNSAPDKSGLPSDRFSAERTGGSVSTLTIQRTQQEDSAVYLCASSSVAEAFFGQGTRLTVV.

This chain uses TRBV19 with TRBJ1-2; the match to TRBD1 covers 11 bases. Trimming removed 8 bases from V and 8 bases from J; junction bases left unmatched: 10. CDR3 length: 14 residues. Per germline, CDR1 LNHDA and CDR2 SQIVND (reference sequence). This CDR3 reads CASGQGAPFEGYTF. In DNA, the CDR3 is TGTGCCAGTGGACAGGGGGCGCCGTTTGAAGGCTACACCTTC.

The chain combines TRBV6-2 or TRBV6-3 with TRBJ2-7; D gene unclear. Between the trimmed V and J ends, which lost 3 bases and 7 bases, there was a span of 13 bases. Germline V CDR1 and CDR2: MNHEY, SVGEGT. The CDR3 extends over 13 amino acids. In DNA, the CDR3 is TGTGCCAGCAGTTATCGGCTTTTTGAGGAGCAGTACTTC. The encoded protein is CASSYRLFEEQYF.

The chain links TRBV5-1 to TRBJ2-1, with D possibly TRBD2 on 5 matching bases. V lost 0 bases, J lost 0 bases, and 10 bases lay in between. This CDR3 contains 16 residues. Per the germline V gene, CDR1 is SGHRS and CDR2 is YFSETQ. CDR3 residues: CASSLAATSSYNEQFF. The CDR3 DNA reads as TGCGCCAGCAGCTTGGCCGCTACTAGCTCCTACAATGAGCAGTTCTTC.

The chain links TRBV2 to TRBJ2-2; a weak D match, TRBD2 (6 bases). The CDR3 consists of 13 residues. Germline loops: CDR1 SNHLY, CDR2 FYNNEI. V gave up 10 bases and J gave up 1 base, with 10 bases separating them. CDR3: CANRAGNTGELFF. In DNA, the CDR3 is TGTGCCAACCGAGCGGGGAACACCGGGGAGCTGTTTTTT.

The chain is built from TRBV6-2 or TRBV6-3 and TRBJ1-1, with D possibly matching TRBD1 (5 bases). CDR3 size: 14 residues. Germline CDR1 and CDR2: MNHEY and SVGEGT. The V end lost 2 bases, the J end lost 1 base, and 8 bases lay between the germline ends. This chain's CDR3 is CASSYGTENTEAFF. The CDR3 coding sequence is TGTGCCAGCAGTTACGGGACTGAGAACACTGAAGCTTTCTTT.

The chain links TRBV5-1 to TRBJ2-3, with TRBD2 as a possible D gene (6 bases). The germline V gene has CDR1 SGHRS and CDR2 YFSETQ. Trimming shortened V by 4 bases and J by 3 bases, and 18 bases separated the two germline ends. The CDR3 sequence is 16 residues long. CDR3 region: CASSRQPMEGTDTQYF. The CDR3 DNA reads TGCGCCAGCAGCCGGCAACCGATGGAGGGGACAGATACGCAGTATTTT.

On this clone itself: Other DNA sequences in the same sample also yield this CDR3. The V call is TRBV7-2, the J call TRBJ2-7, with unresolved D. The V gene's germline CDR1 is SGHTA and CDR2 FQGNSA. This CDR3 comprises 11 residues. Trimming cost V 5 bases and J 0 bases, with 2 bases left between them. The CDR3 sequence is CASSASYEQYF. Written as DNA, the CDR3 is TGTGCCAGCAGCGCCTCCTACGAGCAGTACTTC.

This chain joins TRBV10-3 and TRBJ2-7; no definite D call. CDR1 and CDR2 from the germline V gene are ENHRY and SYGVKD. The CDR3 covers 11 residues. Trimming removed 7 bases from V and 7 bases from J, with 11 bases in between. CDR3 loop: CAIKSDREQYF. CDR3 sequence (DNA): TGTGCCATCAAAAGCGATCGGGAGCAGTACTTC.

The CDR3 sequence is CASQAGGAKNIQYF. DNA for the CDR3: TGTGCCAGCCAAGCCGGGGGAGCCAAAAACATTCAGTACTTC. This chain links TRBV19 with TRBJ2-4, with D perhaps TRBD2 (6 bases). CDR1 is LNHDA, CDR2 SQIVND, per germline (reference sequence). CDR3 length: 14 amino acids. The ends were cut back, 9 bases at V and 0 bases at J, with 12 bases in the middle.

V and J are TRBV18 and TRBJ2-7; 9 bases fit TRBD2. J lost 0 bases, V lost 3 bases, and 9 bases had no gene match. CDR1 and CDR2 from the germline V gene are KGHSH and LQKENI. The CDR3 spans 17 residues. CDR3 amino acids: CASSPAAGGQSSYEQYF. In DNA form, the CDR3 reads TGTGCCAGCTCACCTGCAGCGGGGGGTCAAAGCTCCTACGAGCAGTACTTC.

The chain has TRBV7-9 and TRBJ1-4, with D unclear. Germline assignment: CDR1 SEHNR and CDR2 FQNEAQ (reference sequence). Trimming removed 3 bases from V and 7 bases from J, with 12 bases in between. There are 14 residues in the CDR3. The CDR3 region has the DNA TGTGCCAGCAGCTTGCAAAAACCGTTTGAAAAACTGTTTTTT. This translates into CASSLQKPFEKLFF.